The sequence of this T cell receptor (beta chain) was determined in a study of blood T cell repertoires in COVID-19 (TCRdb year 2020). Study-level background: The collaborator samples originated in the United States, Italy and Spain and spanned the acute and convalescent phases of COVID-19. Nearly every sample came with metadata listing a de-identified subject ID, COVID-19 status, age in years and sex. A freely available public database, intended as a resource for researchers studying the immune response to SARS-CoV-2, is where the repertoires were released. HLA class I and class II types, where available, came from metadata supplied by the sample provider rather than from assay-based typing. The material from the prospective study consisted of cDNA or gDNA derived from T cells, B-cell-depleted T cells, or PBMCs. Samples were obtained from the ongoing ImmuneRACE study (first 160 participants) and from over 1,000 subjects provided by 6 global collaborators. The dataset comprised deeply sampled blood TCRbeta repertoires from subjects exposed to, actively infected with, or recovered from COVID-19.

TCRbeta CDR3 regions were amplified from genomic DNA by means of the immunoSEQ Assay, a bias-controlled multiplex PCR. In the original analysis: Within the assay, amplification of reference gene primers was used to estimate how many nucleated cells each sample contained. To quantify the absolute abundance of each unique TCRbeta CDR3 rearrangement, sequence reads were collapsed and filtered. For each sample, productive Simpson clonality was calculated as the square root of Simpson's diversity index over productive rearrangements. The source is immuneACCESS, and TCRdb retained only in-frame sequences with V and J called. Part of the clones is not carried over; for the studies checked, unresolved V genes explain less than half of this, and the remainder is unexplained. V and J calls plus clone size are reproduced from that table; the DNA served to infer D and trimming. This sample comprises fewer than 350,000 clones, roughly 85% of them detected only once. The ten largest account for roughly 7.8% of the sample.

With respect to this clone: The target of this receptor is not known. Nothing much larger sits one base from this clone, and base qualities are not available.

The CDR3 starts with the cysteine, ends with the phenylalanine, and has 14 residues. Of all the DNA, just the CDR3 is kept, 42 bases in frame from base 1. V and J are trimmed by 7 bases and 6 bases, and the gene matches miss 10 bases of the junction. CDR1 and CDR2, looked up from the germline V gene, are ENHRY and SYGVKD. Each collaborating institution followed its own protocols to collect whole blood in K2EDTA tubes. For TCRbeta analysis, collaborators shipped samples as frozen whole blood, isolated PBMCs, or DNA extracted from either of those sample types. Results the study describes overall, beyond this receptor: How much clinical and demographic metadata was included differed by source and by participant, and the metadata was provided uncurated.

This chain joins TRBV10-3 to TRBJ1-1, with 8 bases aligning to TRBD1. Sequences were obtained from peripheral blood. The sequence was obtained from a human donor in a cohort sampled during active COVID-19. CDR3 region: CAITKTGEAAEAFF. In nucleotide form, the sequence is TGTGCCATCACCAAGACAGGGGAAGCGGCTGAAGCTTTCTTT.